Listed below are T cell receptor beta chains from one sample, sequenced in a study of blood T cell repertoires in COVID-19. Assay: immunoSEQ multiplex PCR; the TCRdb copy retains only in-frame clones and omits some. The sample contains 200,000 to 250,000 clones, roughly 84% of which appear only once. The specimen sequenced was peripheral blood. The receptors derive from a woman older than 75 with acute or convalescent COVID-19. The CDR3 runs from the conserved cysteine through the conserved F or W. Each record gives: CDR3 protein, CDR3 DNA, D gene, J gene, V gene, clone size. The D gene is left open where the match is weak. Clone size appears in some rows only: once, few, many, or a class for an expanded clone.

CDR3aa: CASPSPPARLYSNQPQHF
CDR3nt: TGTGCCAGCCCTTCCCCCCCGGCAAGACTCTATAGCAATCAGCCCCAGCATTTT
d_gene: .
j_gene: TRBJ1-5
v_gene: TRBV21-1
abundance: .

CDR3aa: CASSYLIARGYEQYF
CDR3nt: TGTGCCAGCAGTTACTTAATAGCACGGGGTTACGAGCAGTACTTC
d_gene: .
j_gene: TRBJ2-7
v_gene: TRBV6-5
abundance: .

CDR3aa: CASSEVTGLADQETQYF
CDR3nt: TGTGCCAGCAGTGAAGTAACCGGACTAGCGGACCAAGAGACCCAGTACTTC
d_gene: TRBD2
j_gene: TRBJ2-5
v_gene: TRBV2
abundance: .

CDR3aa: CASSESRTGIKKNIQYF
CDR3nt: TGTGCCAGCAGTGAATCCCGGACAGGGATTAAGAAAAACATTCAGTACTTC
d_gene: TRBD1
j_gene: TRBJ2-4
v_gene: TRBV6-1
abundance: .

CDR3aa: CATSAGTGLVRETQYF
CDR3nt: TGTGCCACCAGTGCTGGGACAGGGTTGGTTCGAGAGACCCAGTACTTC
d_gene: TRBD1
j_gene: TRBJ2-5
v_gene: TRBV24-1
abundance: once

CDR3aa: CASSPRDRSYEQYF
CDR3nt: TGTGCCAGCAGCCCCCGGGACAGGTCCTACGAGCAGTACTTC
d_gene: TRBD1
j_gene: TRBJ2-7
v_gene: TRBV3-1/TRBV3-2
abundance: .

CDR3aa: CASSPTGGGDQPQHF
CDR3nt: TGTGCCAGCAGCCCCACAGGCGGGGGGGATCAGCCCCAGCATTTT
d_gene: .
j_gene: TRBJ1-5
v_gene: TRBV3-1/TRBV3-2
abundance: .

CDR3aa: CASSFQGTEKLFF
CDR3nt: TGCGCCAGCAGCTTTCAGGGGACGGAAAAACTGTTTTTT
d_gene: .
j_gene: TRBJ1-4
v_gene: TRBV5-1
abundance: .

CDR3aa: CASSLVVWTSGGRDEQFF
CDR3nt: TGTGCCAGCAGCTTAGTAGTTTGGACTAGCGGGGGGAGGGATGAGCAGTTCTTC
d_gene: TRBD2
j_gene: TRBJ2-1
v_gene: TRBV7-6
abundance: .

CDR3aa: CASSFVMSYEQYF
CDR3nt: TGTGCCAGCAGTTTCGTAATGTCCTACGAGCAGTACTTC
d_gene: .
j_gene: TRBJ2-7
v_gene: TRBV28
abundance: .

CDR3aa: CASSLIKGRREKLFF
CDR3nt: TGCGCCAGCAGCTTGATTAAGGGGCGTCGGGAAAAACTGTTTTTT
d_gene: .
j_gene: TRBJ1-4
v_gene: TRBV5-1
abundance: .

CDR3aa: CAWSRRDTQYF
CDR3nt: TGTGCCTGGAGTAGGAGGGATACGCAGTATTTT
d_gene: .
j_gene: TRBJ2-3
v_gene: TRBV30
abundance: .

CDR3aa: CASSSPGQTYEQYF
CDR3nt: TGTGCCAGCAGCTCCCCGGGACAGACTTACGAGCAGTACTTC
d_gene: TRBD1
j_gene: TRBJ2-7
v_gene: TRBV5-6
abundance: .

CDR3aa: CSVDRGSDTQYF
CDR3nt: TGCAGCGTTGACAGGGGGTCAGATACGCAGTATTTT
d_gene: TRBD1
j_gene: TRBJ2-3
v_gene: TRBV29-1
abundance: .

CDR3aa: CASSLGWQNNSPLHF
CDR3nt: TGTGCCAGCAGCCTAGGGTGGCAGAATAATTCACCCCTCCACTTT
d_gene: .
j_gene: TRBJ1-6
v_gene: TRBV11-2
abundance: few

CDR3aa: CASSPNYRAANEKLFF
CDR3nt: TGTGCCAGCTCACCAAATTACAGGGCGGCTAATGAAAAACTGTTTTTT
d_gene: .
j_gene: TRBJ1-4
v_gene: TRBV18
abundance: once

CDR3aa: CASSLTNTQYF
CDR3nt: TGTGCCAGCAGCTTGACAAATACGCAGTATTTT
d_gene: .
j_gene: TRBJ2-3
v_gene: TRBV13
abundance: .

CDR3aa: CASIEGGDYGYTF
CDR3nt: TGTGCCAGCATCGAGGGAGGCGACTATGGCTACACCTTC
d_gene: .
j_gene: TRBJ1-2
v_gene: TRBV6-6
abundance: .

CDR3aa: CASSFRDTEAFF
CDR3nt: TGTGCCAGCAGTTTTCGCGACACTGAAGCTTTCTTT
d_gene: .
j_gene: TRBJ1-1
v_gene: TRBV28
abundance: few

CDR3aa: CASRTLLAGGYNEQFF
CDR3nt: TGTGCCAGCAGAACACTCTTAGCGGGGGGATACAATGAGCAGTTCTTC
d_gene: TRBD2
j_gene: TRBJ2-1
v_gene: TRBV28
abundance: .

CDR3aa: CASSHRGPYEQYF
CDR3nt: TGTGCCAGCAGCCACAGGGGACCCTACGAGCAGTACTTC
d_gene: .
j_gene: TRBJ2-7
v_gene: TRBV3-1/TRBV3-2
abundance: .

CDR3aa: CASSQVAELAGFTDTQYF
CDR3nt: TGTGCCAGCAGCCAAGTGGCCGAGCTAGCGGGGTTCACAGATACGCAGTATTTT
d_gene: TRBD2
j_gene: TRBJ2-3
v_gene: TRBV3-1/TRBV3-2
abundance: .

CDR3aa: CAWSVRDIGYTF
CDR3nt: TGTGCCTGGAGTGTAAGGGACATCGGCTACACCTTC
d_gene: .
j_gene: TRBJ1-2
v_gene: TRBV30
abundance: .

CDR3aa: CASSRQGDNSPLHF
CDR3nt: TGTGCCAGCAGTAGACAGGGTGATAATTCACCCCTCCACTTT
d_gene: TRBD1
j_gene: TRBJ1-6
v_gene: TRBV5-4
abundance: few

CDR3aa: CASSFRLQNTEAFF
CDR3nt: TGTGCCAGCAGTTTCAGGTTACAGAACACTGAAGCTTTCTTT
d_gene: .
j_gene: TRBJ1-1
v_gene: TRBV6-5
abundance: .

CDR3aa: CASSQMDRGDQPQHF
CDR3nt: TGCGCCAGCAGCCAGATGGACAGGGGGGACCAGCCCCAGCATTTT
d_gene: TRBD1
j_gene: TRBJ1-5
v_gene: TRBV4-1
abundance: .

CDR3aa: CASSRQLAGDNTGELFF
CDR3nt: TGTGCCAGCAGCCGCCAACTAGCGGGGGACAACACCGGGGAGCTGTTTTTT
d_gene: TRBD2
j_gene: TRBJ2-2
v_gene: TRBV3-1/TRBV3-2
abundance: .

CDR3aa: CASSLAEPGTSGHNEQFF
CDR3nt: TGCGCCAGCAGCTTGGCCGAACCCGGGACTAGCGGACACAATGAGCAGTTCTTC
d_gene: TRBD2
j_gene: TRBJ2-1
v_gene: TRBV5-1
abundance: once

CDR3aa: CASSQGSLLALGANVLTF
CDR3nt: TGTGCCAGCAGCCAAGGCAGCCTCTTAGCTCTTGGGGCCAACGTCCTGACTTTC
d_gene: .
j_gene: TRBJ2-6
v_gene: TRBV3-1/TRBV3-2
abundance: .

CDR3aa: CASSIKGEANYGYTF
CDR3nt: TGTGCCAGTAGTATTAAGGGGGAAGCGAACTATGGCTACACCTTC
d_gene: .
j_gene: TRBJ1-2
v_gene: TRBV19
abundance: .